The subject of this entry is one TCR beta chain. These data are taken from a study of post-analysis software for immune sequencing data. Unique molecular identifiers were present in the TCR beta cDNA libraries. MiXCR was run by TCRdb on the PCR reads, yielding one entry per CDR3 protein. The repertoire consists of 400,000 to 500,000 distinct CDR3 sequences, with 30% to 40% occurring once and the leading ten covering less than 10%. The sample was blood. The sequence derives from a girl aged 2-10 years with multiple sclerosis.

The CDR3 reads CASSPQGLAGLYNEQFF. The CDR3 DNA follows: TGCGCCAGCAGCCCCCAGGGACTAGCGGGACTCTACAATGAGCAGTTCTTC. The chain combines TRBV4-3 with TRBJ2-1; 13 nucleotides line up with TRBD2. The CDR3 sequence is 17 residues long. The germline gives CDR1 LGHNA, CDR2 YSLEER. Losses at the gene ends were 4 bases for V and 3 bases for J; bases not matched to a gene: 6.